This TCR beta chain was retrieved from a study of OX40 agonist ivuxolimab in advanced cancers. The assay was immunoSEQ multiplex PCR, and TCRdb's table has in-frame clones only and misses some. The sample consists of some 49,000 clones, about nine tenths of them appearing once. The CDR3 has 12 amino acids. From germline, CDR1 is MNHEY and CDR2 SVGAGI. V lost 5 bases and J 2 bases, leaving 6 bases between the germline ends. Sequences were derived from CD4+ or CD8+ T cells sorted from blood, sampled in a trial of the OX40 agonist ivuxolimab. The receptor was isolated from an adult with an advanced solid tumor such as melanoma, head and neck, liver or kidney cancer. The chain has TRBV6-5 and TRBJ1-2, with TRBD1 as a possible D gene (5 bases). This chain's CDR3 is CASSQGNYGYTF. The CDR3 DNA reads TGTGCCAGCAGTCAGGGCAACTATGGCTACACCTTC.